The next 27 T cell receptor beta chains were all read from a single sample in a study of a mutant IDH1 vaccine in newly diagnosed glioma. This table comes from immunoSEQ multiplex PCR, and its TCRdb copy is limited to in-frame clones, with some not included. The profile shows some 35,000 clones, 75% of them singletons. The time point: week 47, end of study. Doses consisted of 300 ug of mutant IDH1 20-mer peptide each, paired with topical imiquimod. No antigen has been identified for these receptors. The sample consisted of PBMCs, taken from a glioma patient whose treatment included an IDH1 peptide vaccine. These receptors all stem from a middle-aged man with glioma.

The chain combines TRBV9 with TRBJ1-2; 8 nucleotides agree with TRBD1. The CDR3 is made up of 15 amino acids. The J segment lost 2 bases and the V segment lost 2 bases, leaving 5 bases of the junction unmatched. Per germline, CDR1 SGDLS and CDR2 YYNGEE. CDR3 DNA sequence: TGTGCCAGCAGCGTTGGACAGGGTCGAAACTATGGCTACACCTTC. As protein: CASSVGQGRNYGYTF.

The V gene is TRBV11-3, the J gene TRBJ2-3; TRBD1 matches at 7 bases. There are 14 residues in the CDR3. Looked up from germline, CDR1 is SGHNT and CDR2 is YENEEA. Losses at the gene ends were 4 bases for V and 8 bases for J; bases not matched to a gene: 9. The chain's CDR3 is CASSSTGVGGTQYF. DNA for the CDR3: TGTGCCAGCAGCTCTACAGGGGTAGGTGGTACGCAGTATTTT.

This chain uses TRBV11-2 with TRBJ2-7, with 10 bases identical to TRBD2. Germline loops: CDR1 SGHAT, CDR2 FQNNGV. V shed 4 bases and J 3 bases; nucleotides not matched to a gene: 9. The length of the CDR3 is 16 residues. In nucleotides, the CDR3 is TGTGCCAGCAGCTCCATAACTAGCGGGAAGGTCTACGAGCAGTACTTC. Protein: CASSSITSGKVYEQYF.

V gene TRBV11-2 combines with J gene TRBJ2-3; D is ambiguous. V was shortened by 2 bases and J by 3 bases, with 15 bases between the two germline ends. CDR3 length: 16 residues. Germline-derived CDR1 and CDR2 are SGHAT and FQNNGV. CDR3 protein: CASSLIGGPPTDTQYF. CDR3 in DNA: TGTGCCAGCAGCTTAATCGGTGGCCCACCAACAGATACGCAGTATTTT.

The rearrangement links TRBV19 to TRBJ2-7; TRBD1 matches at 8 bases. The J segment lost 0 bases and the V segment lost 1 base, leaving 11 bases of the junction unmatched. The CDR3 is made up of 18 amino acids. The germline V gene encodes CDR1 LNHDA and CDR2 SQIVND (reference sequence). The CDR3 protein is CASSIGYSWDRSSYEQYF. In nucleotides, the CDR3 is TGTGCCAGTAGTATAGGGTACTCTTGGGACAGGAGCTCCTACGAGCAGTACTTC.

V usage is TRBV6-1 and J usage is TRBJ1-2, with D maybe TRBD1 (5 bases). This CDR3 is 14 amino acids long. The V end was cut by 5 bases, the J end by 6 bases, with 16 bases between. Per the germline V gene, CDR1 is MNHNS and CDR2 is SASEGT. The CDR3 reads CASSQTGHSDGYTF. CDR3 bases: TGTGCCAGCAGTCAAACAGGACATTCGGATGGCTACACCTTC.

The chain joins TRBV18 to TRBJ1-1; D not certain. V was cut by 9 bases and J by 5 bases, with 13 bases left in between. The CDR3 sequence is 12 residues long. Germline V gene sequence: CDR1 KGHSH, CDR2 LQKENI. For the CDR3, the DNA is TGTGCCAGTTTGGAGGTGGGGACTGAAGCTTTCTTT. Encoded protein: CASLEVGTEAFF. Using reference TRBV18 and TRBJ1-1 for the parts outside the CDR3, the full variable domain is NAGVMQNPRHLVRRRGQEARLRCSPMKGHSHVYWYRQLPEEGLKFMVYLQKENIIDESGMPKERFSAEFPKEGPSILRIQQVVRGDSAAYFCASLEVGTEAFFGQGTRLTVV.

This clone was seen more than once but under ten times. Other nucleotide sequences in the sample specify the same CDR3. This rearrangement joins TRBV10-2 to TRBJ1-1; D possibly corresponds to TRBD1 (5 bases). V was trimmed by 6 bases and J by 7 bases, leaving 21 bases between them. From germline, CDR1 is WSHSY and CDR2 SAAADI. CDR3 length: 15 amino acids. This CDR3 reads CASRGRQSGTFEAFF. The DNA for the CDR3 is TGCGCCAGCAGAGGCCGACAATCTGGGACGTTTGAAGCTTTCTTT.

The genes are TRBV5-5 and TRBJ1-4, with D possibly being TRBD1 (5 bases). The V gene's germline CDR1 is SGHKS and CDR2 YYEKEE (reference sequence). The CDR3 contains 15 residues. V gave up 0 bases and J gave up 4 bases, with 10 bases separating them. The CDR3 loop reads CASSLEGFNNEKLFF. CDR3 nucleotide sequence: TGTGCCAGCAGCTTGGAGGGGTTCAATAATGAAAAACTGTTTTTT. The complete variable domain, with remaining parts taken from reference TRBV5-5 and TRBJ1-4, reads DAGVTQSPTHLIKTRGQQVTLRCSPISGHKSVSWYQQVLGQGPQFIFQYYEKEERGRGNFPDRFSARQFPNYSSELNVNALLLGDSALYLCASSLEGFNNEKLFFGSGTQLSVL.

The CDR3: CASSAGGKTLCTQYF. For the CDR3, the DNA is TGTGCCAGCAGTGCTGGCGGGAAGACCTTATGCACGCAGTATTTT. The chain links TRBV6-1 to TRBJ2-3; possibly TRBD2 for D (6 bases). Germline CDR1 MNHNS, CDR2 SASEGT. This CDR3 is 15 amino acids long. V lost 4 bases and J 9 bases, leaving 20 bases between the germline ends.

This rearrangement joins TRBV10-1 to TRBJ2-3, with D possibly matching TRBD1 (6 bases). This CDR3 is 12 amino acids long. Germline V gives CDR1 WNHNN, CDR2 SYGVQD (reference sequence). The V gene lost 5 bases and the J gene lost 9 bases, with 12 bases spanning the gap. CDR3 region: CASSPRGETQYF. In DNA form, the CDR3 reads TGCGCCAGCAGTCCCAGGGGAGAGACGCAGTATTTT.

This rearrangement joins TRBV9 to TRBJ1-3; D ambiguous. This CDR3 spans 14 amino acids. The germline gives CDR1 SGDLS, CDR2 YYNGEE. Trimming stripped 4 bases from V and 0 bases from J, with 8 bases between. The chain's CDR3 is CASSPGTSGNTIYF. CDR3 bases: TGTGCCAGCAGCCCCGGCACCTCTGGAAACACCATATATTTT.

In this sample, this clone turned up a few times. The CDR3 DNA is TGTGCCAGCTCACCGCGACAGGGGAACTACGAGCAGTACGTC. Protein: CASSPRQGNYEQYV. The genes are TRBV18 and TRBJ2-7; 8 nucleotides align to TRBD1. This CDR3 is 14 amino acids long. Germline CDR1 and CDR2: KGHSH and LQKENI. V lost 3 bases to trimming and J lost 3 bases; unmatched junction nucleotides: 4.

This clone appeared a few times. The V and J genes are TRBV29-1 and TRBJ1-5; maybe TRBD1 (5 bases). The CDR3 runs 12 residues. Per the germline V gene, CDR1 is SQVTM and CDR2 is ANQGSEA. The ends were cut back, 4 bases at V and 2 bases at J, with 6 bases in the middle. The CDR3 DNA is TGCAGCGTTGGGGGGGGCAATCAGCCCCAGCATTTT. Its translation: CSVGGGNQPQHF. The full variable domain, rest sourced from reference TRBV29-1 and TRBJ1-5, is SAVISQKPSRDICQRGTSLTIQCQVDSQVTMMFWYRQQPGQSLTLIATANQGSEATYESGFVIDKFPISRPNLTFSTLTVSNMSPEDSSIYLCSVGGGNQPQHFGDGTRLSIL.

The rearrangement links TRBV7-8 to TRBJ2-1; 8 nucleotides align to TRBD2. Per the germline V gene, CDR1 is SGHVS and CDR2 is FQNEAQ. Trimming took 7 bases from V and 4 from J; bases not matched to a gene: 6. The CDR3 covers 14 residues. As DNA, the CDR3 is TGTGCCAGCACCTTTCGGGAGGGATACAATGAGCAGTTCTTC. It codes for CASTFREGYNEQFF.

This clone turned up a few times. The chain couples TRBV5-1 to TRBJ2-1; 12 bases match TRBD2. Germline V gene sequence: CDR1 SGHRS, CDR2 YFSETQ. This CDR3 has 15 amino acids. J lost 8 bases, V lost 3 bases, and 6 bases had no gene match. The CDR3 sequence: CASSSTSGRSYEQFF. CDR3 sequence (DNA): TGCGCCAGCAGCTCGACTAGCGGGAGATCGTATGAGCAGTTCTTC.

The rearrangement uses TRBV19 and TRBJ2-7; 8 nucleotides align to TRBD1. This CDR3 has 15 residues. The trim removed 5 bases at V and 2 bases at J, leaving 8 bases unmatched. CDR1 LNHDA and CDR2 SQIVND come from the germline V gene (reference sequence). The CDR3 sequence is CASSELGQGPYEQYF. The CDR3 nucleotides read TGTGCCAGTAGTGAGCTAGGACAGGGTCCCTACGAGCAGTACTTC.

The V and J genes are TRBV7-9 and TRBJ1-4, with D perhaps matching TRBD1 (6 bases). This CDR3 region has 16 residues. V shed 5 bases and J shed 8 bases, with 21 bases lying between them. Germline CDR1 reads SEHNR; CDR2 reads FQNEAQ (reference sequence). CDR3 sequence (DNA): TGTGCCAGCAGCGAGCCGCCCACAGGGTTTGCCGAAAAACTGTTTTTT. Its protein is CASSEPPTGFAEKLFF.

The gene calls are TRBV19 and TRBJ2-7, with a tentative D call TRBD2 (6 bases). The CDR3 consists of 13 residues. Trimming removed 6 bases at V and 1 base at J, with 10 bases between. From germline, CDR1 is LNHDA and CDR2 SQIVND (reference sequence). The CDR3 spells CASRTGSSYEQYF. The CDR3 DNA is TGTGCCAGTAGGACCGGGAGTTCCTACGAGCAGTACTTC.

The rearrangement joins TRBV11-2 to TRBJ1-2, with TRBD1 matching over 7 bases. Germline V gene sequence: CDR1 SGHAT, CDR2 FQNNGV. This CDR3 is built from 15 residues. The trim removed 4 bases at V and 3 bases at J, leaving 8 bases unmatched. The CDR3 DNA sequence: TGTGCCAGCAGCTACATACAGGGGCAGGACTATGGCTACACCTTC. It yields the protein CASSYIQGQDYGYTF.

The chain employs TRBV21-1 and TRBJ1-3; no check of the table's D call, TRBD1, against the DNA was made. TRBV21-1 is recorded as a pseudogene. This CDR3 spans 16 amino acids. The CDR3 DNA sequence: TGTGCCAGCAGCCTAAAGGGACAGCTCTCTGGAAACACCATATATTTT. Its translation is CASSLKGQLSGNTIYF.

The sample holds one count of this clone. The V gene is TRBV7-8, the J gene TRBJ2-1; tentatively, D is TRBD2 (6 bases). Germline CDR1 SGHVS, CDR2 FQNEAQ. V lost 3 bases to trimming and J lost 8 bases, with 11 bases between them. The CDR3 sequence is 13 residues long. CDR3 in DNA: TGTGCCAGCAGCTTCCGGAGGGTCGATGAGCAGTTCTTC. Its protein is CASSFRRVDEQFF.

The chain carries TRBV2 and TRBJ2-2; no reliable D call. V was cut by 6 bases and J by 0 bases, with 17 bases left in between. This CDR3 is 17 amino acids long. Germline assignment: CDR1 SNHLY and CDR2 FYNNEI. CDR3: CASRDTYKGPNTGELFF. In DNA, the CDR3 is TGTGCCAGCAGAGATACCTACAAAGGACCGAACACCGGGGAGCTGTTTTTT.

V and J are TRBV5-1 and TRBJ2-2; 12 bases align to TRBD2. The V segment lost 2 bases and the J segment 1 base; nucleotides outside the gene matches: 6. The germline V gene has CDR1 SGHRS and CDR2 YFSETQ. CDR3 size: 18 residues. CDR3: CASSFRELAGGNTGELFF. CDR3 nucleotide sequence: TGCGCCAGCAGCTTCAGGGAACTAGCGGGAGGGAACACCGGGGAGCTGTTTTTT.

The chain employs TRBV18 and TRBJ1-4, with TRBD1 matching 7 bases. Trimming cost V 10 bases and J 4 bases; bases outside gene matches: 6. The germline V gene has CDR1 KGHSH and CDR2 LQKENI. The CDR3 is 13 amino acids. The CDR3 protein is CATGQDLNEKLFF. The CDR3 coding sequence is TGTGCCACCGGACAGGACCTTAATGAAAAACTGTTTTTT.

This clone has only one observation. The V call is TRBV28, the J call TRBJ1-1; TRBD1 matches at 8 bases. Germline values: CDR1 MDHEN, CDR2 SYDVKM. The CDR3 has 16 residues. J was trimmed by 0 bases and V by 7 bases; bases with no gene match: 10. The CDR3 coding sequence is TGTGCCAGCACATACCGGGACAGGCGTCTGAACACTGAAGCTTTCTTT. Amino acid sequence: CASTYRDRRLNTEAFF.

The rearrangement joins TRBV5-1 to TRBJ2-3, with 9 bases matching TRBD2. Germline CDR1 reads SGHRS; CDR2 reads YFSETQ. This CDR3 has 16 amino acids. With V trimmed by 3 bases and J by 4 bases, 9 bases remained unmatched. In DNA, the CDR3 is TGCGCCAGCAGCTCGGGACTAGCAAATCCCCCAGATACGCAGTATTTT. This translates into CASSSGLANPPDTQYF.